This TCR beta chain is drawn from a study of blood T cell repertoires in COVID-19. Original analysis: It was from reference gene primer amplification that nucleated cell counts were estimated. Assay: immunoSEQ multiplex PCR; the TCRdb copy retains only in-frame clones and omits some. The V and J calls and clone size are taken from that table; D and trimming were inferred from the DNA. The sample gives about 110,000 clones, 86% of which show up once; approximately 4% is in the top ten. The CDR3 has 14 residues. Trimming cost V 0 bases and J 8 bases, with 11 bases left between them. Germline loops: CDR1 SGDLS, CDR2 YYNGEE.

J is TRBJ1-4 and V is TRBV9; D not resolved. The sequence derives from a man aged 35-49 years with acute or convalescent COVID-19. Material: peripheral blood. CDR3 DNA: TGTGCCAGCAGCGTAGGTCCGACGGGGGAAAAACTGTTTTTT. Translating it yields CASSVGPTGEKLFF.